The present T cell receptor beta chain was sequenced within a study of neurological immune-mediated disorders. The sample holds many counts of this clonotype. Its target is not known. Study-wide results and limits: When the repertoires were sorted by phylogenetic grouping, those of 18 of 34 multiple sclerosis patients ended up in one related-CDR3 cluster, a possible signature.

Per germline, CDR1 SGHTA and CDR2 FQGNSA. The V end lost 1 base, the J end lost 1 base, and 7 bases lay between the germline ends. This CDR3 has 15 residues. Each TCR transcript was tagged with a 10-nucleotide random UMI during 5'RACE. A single record per CDR3 protein comes from TCRdb applying MiXCR to the 5' RACE reads. Of 130,000 or so distinct CDR3 sequences in the sample, roughly 3.2% were seen once. The receptor was derived from a woman in her thirties with multiple sclerosis. The sample consisted of PBMCs. V is TRBV7-2 and J is TRBJ2-2; no firm D call. The CDR3, as DNA: TGTGCCAGCAGCTTAGTTGGCCTGAACACCGGGGAGCTGTTTTTT. Amino acids: CASSLVGLNTGELFF.